Shown below are 31 T cell receptor beta chains from a single sample sequenced in a study of CD8 T cells in Susac syndrome. Reverse transcription of about 0.45 to 1 ug RNA was performed with random hexamers. In TCRdb, the immunoSEQ multiplex PCR reads were re-called with MiXCR into one record per CDR3 protein. The data contain roughly 110,000 distinct CDR3 sequences, approximately 94% of them singletons. The sequenced sample was CD8+ T cells from PBMCs. The receptors were gathered from a human donor with Susac syndrome.

This chain links TRBV9 with TRBJ1-4; D gene ambiguous. V was trimmed by 1 base and J by 0 bases, leaving 7 bases between them. Germline CDR1 SGDLS, CDR2 YYNGEE. The length of the CDR3 is 15 residues. CDR3 in DNA: TGTGCCAGCAGCGTATCCGGGTCAACTAATGAAAAACTGTTTTTT. Residues: CASSVSGSTNEKLFF.

The V and J genes are TRBV4-3 and TRBJ1-3, with D possibly TRBD1 on 5 matching bases. Germline V gene sequence: CDR1 LGHNA, CDR2 YSLEER. Between the trimmed V and J ends, which lost 0 bases and 4 bases, there was a span of 10 bases. CDR3 length: 15 residues. Written as DNA, the CDR3 is TGCGCCAGCAGCCAAGATATAGGGGACGGAAACACCATATATTTT. Its protein product is CASSQDIGDGNTIYF.

The chain combines TRBV12-3 or TRBV12-4 with TRBJ2-7; TRBD1 is a possible D gene (5 bases). The CDR3 loop spans 13 amino acids. V was pared by 5 bases and J by 2 bases, with 10 bases between. CDR3 DNA sequence: TGTGCCAGCAGTCCTGACAGCACCTACGAGCAGTACTTC. Its protein product is CASSPDSTYEQYF.

The chain joins TRBV20-1 to TRBJ1-1, with D possibly matching TRBD1 (5 bases). The CDR3 consists of 11 residues. CDR1 and CDR2 from the germline V gene are DFQATT and SNEGSKA (reference sequence). V was shortened by 6 bases and J by 7 bases, with 12 bases between the two germline ends. This CDR3 is CSAREGSEAFF. CDR3 bases: TGCAGTGCCAGGGAGGGGAGTGAAGCTTTCTTT.

The chain recombines TRBV27 with TRBJ2-7; D may be TRBD2 (6 bases). Germline V gene lookup returns CDR1 MNHEY and CDR2 SMNVEV (reference sequence). The CDR3 runs to 15 residues. V lost 3 bases, J lost 1 base, and 13 bases lay in between. The CDR3 loop is CASSFGGTPSYEQYF. The CDR3 nucleotides read TGTGCCAGCAGTTTCGGAGGGACCCCATCCTACGAGCAGTACTTC.

V usage is TRBV4-1 and J usage is TRBJ2-3; 9 positions agree with TRBD2. The J segment lost 1 base and the V segment lost 1 base, leaving 6 bases of the junction unmatched. CDR1 and CDR2 from the germline V gene are MGHRA and YSYEKL. The length of the CDR3 is 17 residues. DNA for the CDR3: TGCGCCAGCAGCCAAGTCTTCCCTAGCGGGGGCACAGATACGCAGTATTTT. Translated, it gives CASSQVFPSGGTDTQYF.

J is TRBJ2-2 and V is TRBV5-6; no firm D call. Germline V gives CDR1 SGHDT, CDR2 YYEEEE. The CDR3 sequence is 11 residues long. V lost 3 bases and J lost 9, with 6 bases in between. The CDR3: CASSSGRELFF. The CDR3 DNA sequence: TGTGCCAGCAGCTCGGGCCGGGAGCTGTTTTTT.

This chain joins TRBV5-1 and TRBJ2-4; weak D call: TRBD2 (6 bases). Trimming stripped 4 bases from V and 0 bases from J, with 11 bases between. This CDR3 has 15 amino acids. Germline V gene lookup returns CDR1 SGHRS and CDR2 YFSETQ. CDR3 sequence: CASSQEGLAKNIQYF. The CDR3 DNA follows: TGCGCCAGCAGCCAGGAGGGCCTAGCCAAAAACATTCAGTACTTC.

The CDR3 loop reads CASSWTSSSGDTQYF. CDR3 in DNA: TGTGCCAGCAGTTGGACATCATCAAGCGGGGATACGCAGTATTTT. The rearrangement uses TRBV7-9 and TRBJ2-3, with D maybe TRBD2 (6 bases). The CDR3 spans 15 residues. V was trimmed by 6 bases and J by 6 bases, leaving 19 bases between them. Germline CDR1 reads SEHNR; CDR2 reads FQNEAQ (reference sequence).

This chain joins TRBV20-1 and TRBJ2-2; 12 positions match TRBD2. From germline, CDR1 is DFQATT and CDR2 SNEGSKA (reference sequence). CDR3 length equals 15 residues. With V trimmed by 3 bases and J by 4 bases, 3 bases remained unmatched. The CDR3 protein is CSASPGLAGTGELFF. The DNA for the CDR3 is TGCAGTGCTAGTCCGGGACTAGCGGGCACCGGGGAGCTGTTTTTT.

The J gene is TRBJ2-4, the V gene TRBV20-1, with 10 nucleotides matching TRBD2. The germline V gene encodes CDR1 DFQATT and CDR2 SNEGSKA (reference sequence). The CDR3 contains 14 residues. Unmatched junction bases numbered 1, after V lost 1 base and J lost 4 bases. CDR3 region: CSARALAGKNIQYF. CDR3 in DNA: TGCAGTGCTAGAGCACTAGCGGGGAAAAACATTCAGTACTTC.

CDR3 nucleotide sequence: TGTGCCAGCAGTTTTACAGGGAGTGGCAATCAGCCCCAGCATTTT. Its translation is CASSFTGSGNQPQHF. The chain recombines TRBV6-2 or TRBV6-3 with TRBJ1-5, with D perhaps matching TRBD1 (6 bases). The CDR3 runs to 15 residues. Per the germline V gene, CDR1 is MNHEY and CDR2 is SVGEGT. The germline V and J ends were trimmed by 4 bases and 2 bases, with 12 bases remaining between them.

The chain carries TRBV9 and TRBJ2-7, with D perhaps matching TRBD1 (8 bases). Between the trimmed V and J ends, which lost 4 bases and 3 bases, there was a span of 17 bases. CDR3 size: 15 residues. The germline CDR1 and CDR2 sequences are SGDLS and YYNGEE. CDR3 sequence reads: CASSPGGQGGYEQYF. The CDR3 coding sequence is TGTGCCAGCAGCCCGGGAGGACAGGGAGGCTACGAGCAGTACTTC.

The chain carries TRBV29-1 and TRBJ2-1, with D uncertain. CDR3 length equals 13 residues. The V end was cut by 7 bases, the J end by 2 bases, with 12 bases between. Looked up from germline, CDR1 is SQVTM and CDR2 is ANQGSEA. CDR3 residues: CSGIGPTYNEQFF. The CDR3 DNA follows: TGCAGCGGCATAGGACCCACCTACAATGAGCAGTTCTTC.

V is TRBV9 and J is TRBJ1-6; 9 nucleotides match TRBD1. Trimming at V came to 0 bases and at J to 10 bases, leaving 5 bases not matched to a gene. Germline V lookup: CDR1 SGDLS, CDR2 YYNGEE. The CDR3 runs 15 residues. CDR3 bases: TGTGCCAGCAGCGTAGGGACAGGGGCAGGGTCACCCCTCCACTTT. Translation gives CASSVGTGAGSPLHF.

This rearrangement joins TRBV20-1 to TRBJ1-1, with 8 bases matching TRBD1. Germline assignment: CDR1 DFQATT and CDR2 SNEGSKA (reference sequence). The CDR3 has 13 amino acids. V trimming: 2 bases; J trimming: 5 bases; junction bases outside the gene matches: 4. The CDR3 protein is CSARHTGGTEAFF. The CDR3 DNA sequence: TGCAGTGCTAGACATACAGGGGGAACTGAAGCTTTCTTT.

The chain joins TRBV9 to TRBJ2-1; TRBD2 is a possible D gene (6 bases). CDR3 length: 14 amino acids. V gave up 1 base and J gave up 7 bases, with 12 bases separating them. The V gene's germline CDR1 is SGDLS and CDR2 YYNGEE. Here the CDR3 DNA reads TGTGCCAGCAGCGTATTCTCTGGAGGGAATGAGCAGTTCTTC. It is translated as CASSVFSGGNEQFF.

The V gene is TRBV6-5, the J gene TRBJ2-5; D call uncertain. Germline CDR1 MNHEY, CDR2 SVGAGI. The V end lost 6 bases, the J end lost 3 bases, and 11 bases lay between the germline ends. The CDR3 is made up of 13 amino acids. CDR3 protein: CASRIAGEETQYF. The CDR3 nucleotides are TGTGCCAGCAGGATCGCTGGGGAAGAGACCCAGTACTTC.

This clonotype was seen once. The rearrangement joins TRBV20-1 to TRBJ1-2; 10 bases fit TRBD1. CDR1 DFQATT and CDR2 SNEGSKA come from the germline V gene (reference sequence). The CDR3 runs to 16 residues. The V and J ends lost 3 bases and 3 bases, in that order; junction bases with no gene match: 10. The CDR3 nucleotides are TGCAGTGCTAGGCCCCGGGACAGGGGATTGGACTATGGCTACACCTTC. This sequence encodes CSARPRDRGLDYGYTF.

The chain couples TRBV27 to TRBJ2-2; D ambiguous. Germline loops: CDR1 MNHEY, CDR2 SMNVEV (reference sequence). With 4 bases removed from V and 1 base from J, the gap between germline ends came to 7 bases. CDR3 length equals 14 residues. CDR3 in amino acids: CASSSFQNTGELFF. The DNA for the CDR3 is TGTGCCAGCAGTTCTTTTCAGAACACCGGGGAGCTGTTTTTT.

This chain connects TRBV2 to TRBJ2-7; D not certain. The CDR3 runs to 14 residues. Germline CDR1 reads SNHLY; CDR2 reads FYNNEI. V lost 6 bases and J lost 5, with 17 bases in between. The CDR3 bases are TGTGCCAGCAGGGACCCCATGGGTCCGGACGAGCAGTACTTC. Protein: CASRDPMGPDEQYF.

This chain connects TRBV7-9 to TRBJ2-5; 12 nucleotides line up with TRBD2. Germline CDR1 reads SEHNR; CDR2 reads FQNEAQ (reference sequence). Trimming took 5 bases from V and 2 from J; bases not matched to a gene: 6. The CDR3 runs 16 residues. CDR3: CASSETSGGLQETQYF. The DNA of the CDR3 is TGTGCCAGCAGCGAAACTAGCGGGGGGTTACAAGAGACCCAGTACTTC.

The chain employs TRBV6-5 and TRBJ2-7; possible D gene TRBD2, 6 bases. The CDR3 contains 11 residues. CDR1 MNHEY and CDR2 SVGAGI come from the germline V gene. The V gene lost 8 bases and the J gene lost 7 bases, with 12 bases spanning the gap. CDR3 in amino acids: CASGWGREQYF. The CDR3 DNA reads TGTGCCAGCGGGTGGGGGAGGGAGCAGTACTTC.

The rearrangement links TRBV6-1 to TRBJ1-5; possible D gene TRBD1, 5 bases. CDR3 size: 16 residues. The germline V gene encodes CDR1 MNHNS and CDR2 SASEGT. V was clipped by 0 bases and J by 5 bases, with 14 bases between them. The chain's CDR3 is CASSEAVRGEDQPQHF. CDR3 nucleotides: TGTGCCAGCAGTGAAGCAGTGCGGGGGGAAGATCAGCCCCAGCATTTT.

The V and J genes are TRBV6-5 and TRBJ2-5; tentative D call: TRBD2 (7 bases). The CDR3 covers 18 residues. Trimming removed 2 bases at V and 1 base at J, with 20 bases between. Germline V CDR1 and CDR2: MNHEY, SVGAGI. For the CDR3, the DNA is TGTGCCAGCAGTTACGCCCTCGGGGGCCTAGCGGCCCAAGAGACCCAGTACTTC. It is translated as CASSYALGGLAAQETQYF.

This chain connects TRBV6-5 to TRBJ2-7; D is perhaps TRBD2 (6 bases). The CDR3 covers 13 residues. V was cut by 4 bases and J by 0 bases, with 7 bases left in between. Germline CDR1 reads MNHEY; CDR2 reads SVGAGI. CDR3 sequence: CASSWGVSYEQYF. The CDR3 bases are TGTGCCAGCAGTTGGGGGGTCTCCTACGAGCAGTACTTC.

This rearrangement joins TRBV4-1 to TRBJ2-7; D gene unclear. From germline, CDR1 is MGHRA and CDR2 YSYEKL. The CDR3 extends over 13 amino acids. V lost 4 bases and J lost 7, with 14 bases in between. CDR3 in amino acids: CASSLRVGWEQYF. The CDR3 region has the DNA TGCGCCAGCAGCCTTCGGGTGGGGTGGGAGCAGTACTTC.

The rearrangement joins TRBV5-6 to TRBJ2-5, with D possibly being TRBD2 (5 bases). The length of the CDR3 is 13 residues. The ends were cut back, 4 bases at V and 5 bases at J, with 12 bases in the middle. CDR1 SGHDT and CDR2 YYEEEE come from the germline V gene. CDR3 bases: TGTGCCAGCAGCCCGACTACGGGGGAGACCCAGTACTTC. Its protein is CASSPTTGETQYF.

The chain carries TRBV29-1 and TRBJ2-5; 10 nucleotides line up with TRBD2. Per the germline V gene, CDR1 is SQVTM and CDR2 is ANQGSEA. V lost 6 bases, J lost 1 base, and 11 bases stayed unmatched. The CDR3 runs to 16 residues. The chain's CDR3 is CSVVPQTSGVQETQYF. Here the CDR3 DNA reads TGCAGCGTGGTCCCCCAAACTAGCGGGGTCCAAGAGACCCAGTACTTC.

The V and J genes are TRBV20-1 and TRBJ2-7; no firm D call. Per the germline V gene, CDR1 is DFQATT and CDR2 is SNEGSKA (reference sequence). The CDR3 runs to 13 residues. V lost 0 bases and J lost 7, with 13 bases in between. DNA for the CDR3: TGCAGTGCTAGAGATCCGAGCAATGGAGAGCAGTACTTC. As protein: CSARDPSNGEQYF.

This CDR3 is CSARDITGSSYEQYF. Written as DNA, the CDR3 is TGCAGTGCTAGAGATATAACAGGCTCCTCCTACGAGCAGTACTTC. The chain uses TRBV20-1 and TRBJ2-7; D may be TRBD1 (5 bases). The germline V and J ends were trimmed by 0 bases and 0 bases, with 12 bases remaining between them. Germline CDR1 is DFQATT and CDR2 is SNEGSKA (reference sequence). This CDR3 spans 15 amino acids.